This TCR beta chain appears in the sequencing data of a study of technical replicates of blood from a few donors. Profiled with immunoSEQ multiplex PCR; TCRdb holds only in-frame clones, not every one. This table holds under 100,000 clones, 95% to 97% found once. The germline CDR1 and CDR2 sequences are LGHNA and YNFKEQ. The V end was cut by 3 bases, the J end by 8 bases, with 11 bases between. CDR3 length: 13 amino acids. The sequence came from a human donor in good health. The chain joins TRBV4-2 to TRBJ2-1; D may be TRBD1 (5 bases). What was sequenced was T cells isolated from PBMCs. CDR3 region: CASSQAGLHEQFF. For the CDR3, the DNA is TGTGCCAGCAGCCAGGCAGGGTTACATGAGCAGTTCTTC.